This TCR beta chain was sequenced in a study of T cell responses to AZD1222 COVID-19 vaccine. Overall study results and limits: Across spike, vaccine-associated CD4 TCRs were found, dominant at 160-218 and 743-854. Possibly, clonal diversity was underestimated; donors were largely white British and included more females.

This CDR3 has 17 amino acids. V trimming: 2 bases; J trimming: 8 bases; junction bases outside the gene matches: 13. Germline values: CDR1 MDHEN, CDR2 SYDVKM. Profiled with immunoSEQ multiplex PCR; TCRdb holds only in-frame clones, not every one. The data show 250,000 to 300,000 clones, around 92% seen once. A word on this clone: Its antigen remains unknown.

The source material was peripheral blood, sampled 28 days after the second AZD1222 dose. The rearrangement joins TRBV28 to TRBJ2-1; 9 nucleotides agree with TRBD2. The TCR originated in an adult who received the AZD1222 COVID-19 vaccine. The CDR3 nucleotides read TGTGCCAGCAGTTTAGTTAGCGGGAGAGGTCGGGGCGATGAGCAGTTCTTC. It codes for CASSLVSGRGRGDEQFF.